This is a list of T cell receptor beta chains from one sample in a study of vaccination and CD4 T cells after COVID-19. Their target antigens are unknown. MiXCR was run by TCRdb on the PCR reads, yielding one entry per CDR3 protein. The sample has approximately 8,700 distinct CDR3 sequences, about a quarter seen once; the top ten hold roughly 12%. The sequences come from CD4+ T cells from blood, cultured in vitro, collected after SARS-CoV-2 vaccination. The receptors shown here come from a human donor who had recovered from COVID-19. Both conserved end residues are part of each CDR3.

>TRBJ2-7|TRBV28
CASSYGIGGIYEQYF
>TRBJ2-7|TRBV7-2
CASSRGLAGLYEQYF
>TRBJ2-7|TRBV7-2
CASSFGLGYEQYF
>TRBJ1-4|TRBV28
CASSTLGTGYEKLFF
>TRBJ2-1|TRBV7-9
CASSLADEQFF
>TRBJ1-2|TRBV28
CASSIGQGYGYTF
>TRBJ2-7|TRBV20-1
CSAVRTAILARQYF
>TRBJ1-1|TRBV19
CASRPQAGDTEAFF
>TRBJ2-1|TRBV20-1
CSAHRSSGNNEQFF
>TRBJ1-2|TRBV2
CASTPDSGYGYTF
>TRBJ1-1|TRBV27
CASSLRGGRTEAFF
>TRBJ1-4|TRBV4-1
CASSLQGRGNEKLFF
>TRBJ2-4|TRBV28
CASSFGGINIQYF
>TRBJ1-5|TRBV27
CVSSPPGLDRQPQHF
>TRBJ2-7|TRBV28
CASSTPNEQYF
>TRBJ2-1|TRBV7-2
CASSSATRSSYNEQFF
>TRBJ1-1|TRBV4-3
CASSQDRQGAFF
>TRBJ2-1|TRBV20-1
CSASSGTVHYNEQFF
>TRBJ1-3|TRBV28
CAADGGAVGNTIYF
>TRBJ1-1|TRBV28
CASSSLTGVNTEAFF
>TRBJ1-1|TRBV19
CASSLRGVDTEAFF
>TRBJ1-1|TRBV20-1
CSAPYLGTEAFF
>TRBJ1-6|TRBV19
CASSIAVWETSSPLHF
>TRBJ1-5|TRBV7-2
CASSYTPLSASNQPQHF
>TRBJ1-6|TRBV20-1
CSAIGQLDGDSPLHF
>TRBJ1-5|TRBV4-3
CASSQELRHNPYSNQPQHF
>TRBJ2-1|TRBV18
CASSPETSGLNYNEQFF
>TRBJ1-2|TRBV29-1
CSVEDPRTGDIYGYTF
>TRBJ1-2|TRBV10-3
CAISESTGVGGYTF
>TRBJ1-6|TRBV20-1
CGASARGYVNSPLHF
>TRBJ2-1|TRBV12-3/TRBV12-4
CASSLRGGSSYNEQFF
>TRBJ1-2|TRBV2
CATTSPQGAFRGYTF
>TRBJ1-1|TRBV11-2
CASSLRTGGFRNTEAFF
>TRBJ1-1|TRBV28
CASRPRQGAIEAFF
>TRBJ1-1|TRBV5-1
CATRMGVNTEAFF
>TRBJ2-3|TRBV28
CASSPVGRDHTDTQYF
>TRBJ2-3|TRBV27
CASSPSRGTDTQYF
>TRBJ1-1|TRBV20-1
CSARDRGTSRGTEAFF
>TRBJ2-5|TRBV12-3/TRBV12-4
CASGGTSKETQYF
>TRBJ2-5|TRBV7-9
CASRSDRGVETQYF
>TRBJ1-5|TRBV19
CASSGDRGYSNQPQHF
>TRBJ2-3|TRBV11-3
CASSLRSGRNTDTQYF
>TRBJ1-1|TRBV25-1
CASRLRPNTEAFF
>TRBJ2-5|TRBV28
CASSPLGPGETQYF
>TRBJ2-1|TRBV6-1
CASSERRYNEQFF
>TRBJ2-1|TRBV6-4
CAVTRPITRGFF
>TRBJ1-2|TRBV30
CAHARAVDYGYTF
>TRBJ1-1|TRBV5-1
CASSFSTGPSMNTEAFF
>TRBJ1-2|TRBV6-1
CASSLTGTGRESGGYTF
>TRBJ2-7|TRBV6-2/TRBV6-3
CASSTWGDSSVEQYF
>TRBJ2-2|TRBV4-1
CASSQSVGNTGELFF
>TRBJ1-2|TRBV19
CASSIDHDSGGYGYTF
>TRBJ2-7|TRBV18
CASSPPGLGEQYF
>TRBJ2-1|TRBV4-3
CASSQPRAPREQFF
>TRBJ2-7|TRBV27
CASSLSPKREQYF